This T cell receptor beta chain was obtained from a study of radiotherapy plus CTLA-4 blockade in lung cancer. Turning to this clone: Its antigen is not identified.

Sequenced by immunoSEQ multiplex PCR; TCRdb stores in-frame clones only, minus some. The sample comprises around 37,000 clones, over 55% of which are singletons, and about a tenth rests with the top ten. Study findings and constraints: Expansion in blood of tumor-derived TCR clones was seen after radiotherapy plus ipilimumab.

Sequenced here: peripheral blood, sampled from a patient treated with radiotherapy plus ipilimumab. This sequence was found in a human donor with non-small cell lung cancer who had stable disease on radiotherapy plus ipilimumab.

CDR3 coding DNA: TGCGCCAGCAGCATGGGGCCTCTCTCCTACGAGCAGTACTTC. Its translation: CASSMGPLSYEQYF. This chain connects TRBV5-1 to TRBJ2-7; D may be TRBD1 (5 bases). Per the germline V gene, CDR1 is SGHRS and CDR2 is YFSETQ. V dropped 4 bases and J dropped 0 bases, with 11 bases sitting between them. This CDR3 spans 14 amino acids.